These 30 T cell receptor beta chains were all obtained from the same sample, sequenced in a study of T cell responses to AZD1222 COVID-19 vaccine. Here immunoSEQ multiplex PCR was the method, and the copy in TCRdb shows in-frame clones only, minus some. The data contain around 120,000 clones, about 90% of them singletons. Specimen: peripheral blood, collected 28 days after the second AZD1222 dose. The receptors were sampled from an adult who received the AZD1222 COVID-19 vaccine.

This clone was picked up a small number of times. The chain uses TRBV28 and TRBJ2-5; 9 bases fit TRBD1. The J segment lost 5 bases and the V segment lost 5 bases, leaving 6 bases of the junction unmatched. This CDR3 is built from 14 residues. The germline V gene encodes CDR1 MDHEN and CDR2 SYDVKM. The CDR3 nucleotides read TGTGCCAGCAGTCTCACAGGGGGCTGGGAGACCCAGTACTTC. This codes for CASSLTGGWETQYF.

This clone was counted a single time. The genes are TRBV7-9 and TRBJ1-2; D is uncertain. The CDR3 has 13 residues. The V and J ends lost 0 bases and 3 bases respectively, with 5 bases between them. Germline loops: CDR1 SEHNR, CDR2 FQNEAQ (reference sequence). Written as DNA, the CDR3 is TGTGCCAGCAGCTTAGCGTCGGACTATGGCTACACCTTC. This gives the protein CASSLASDYGYTF. Based on the CDR3 plus reference TRBV7-9 and TRBJ1-2, the full variable domain is DTGVSQNPRHKITKRGQNVTFRCDPISEHNRLYWYRQTLGQGPEFLTYFQNEAQLEKSRLLSDRFSAERPKGSFSTLEIQRTEQGDSAMYLCASSLASDYGYTFGSGTRLTVV.

This clone showed up just once. CDR3 DNA sequence: TGTGCCACCAGCAGGGAGGCCCCAGATACGCAGTATTTT. This codes for CATSREAPDTQYF. The chain joins TRBV15 to TRBJ2-3, with D maybe TRBD2 (5 bases). The CDR3 contains 13 residues. Germline V CDR1 and CDR2: LNHNV, YYDKDF (reference sequence). V was cut by 3 bases and J by 4 bases, with 8 bases left in between.

This clone has just a few counts. The J gene is TRBJ2-2, the V gene TRBV19, with 7 positions matching TRBD2. V was clipped by 4 bases and J by 4 bases; unmatched bases: 6. The CDR3 sequence is 15 residues long. Germline assignment: CDR1 LNHDA and CDR2 SQIVND (reference sequence). Here the CDR3 DNA reads TGTGCCAGTAGTAGCGGACTAGTGTTCACCGGGGAGCTGTTTTTT. This translates into CASSSGLVFTGELFF.

The chain employs TRBV5-1 and TRBJ2-3, with D unclear. This CDR3 has 11 amino acids. CDR1 SGHRS and CDR2 YFSETQ come from the germline V gene. V lost 3 bases and J 5 bases, leaving 4 bases between the germline ends. The CDR3 region has the DNA TGCGCCAGCAGCTCCGGAGATACGCAGTATTTT. Protein sequence: CASSSGDTQYF.

The chain couples TRBV28 to TRBJ2-7; 9 bases map to TRBD1. V lost 7 bases and J lost 3; bases outside the gene matches: 7. Looked up from germline, CDR1 is MDHEN and CDR2 is SYDVKM. This CDR3 has 14 amino acids. The CDR3 nucleotides are TGTGCCAGCAAGACAGGGGGATCATACTACGAGCAGTACTTC. Its translation is CASKTGGSYYEQYF.

The chain combines TRBV18 with TRBJ1-5; D perhaps matches TRBD1 (5 bases). The ends were cut back, 2 bases at V and 3 bases at J, with 14 bases in the middle. The CDR3 has 16 amino acids. The germline V gene encodes CDR1 KGHSH and CDR2 LQKENI. CDR3 sequence: CASSPDMGPFNQPQHF. DNA of the CDR3: TGTGCCAGCTCACCAGACATGGGGCCCTTCAATCAGCCCCAGCATTTT.

This chain uses TRBV18 with TRBJ1-3; D not resolved. The V end lost 3 bases, the J end lost 0 bases, and 6 bases lay between the germline ends. This CDR3 contains 14 residues. Germline V lookup: CDR1 KGHSH, CDR2 LQKENI. The CDR3 loop reads CASSPQDSGNTIYF. The CDR3 coding sequence is TGTGCCAGCTCACCGCAGGACTCTGGAAACACCATATATTTT.

This rearrangement joins TRBV7-9 to TRBJ2-1, with 9 bases that match TRBD2. This CDR3 region has 16 residues. Germline V gene sequence: CDR1 SEHNR, CDR2 FQNEAQ (reference sequence). J was trimmed by 9 bases and V by 2 bases; bases with no gene match: 11. CDR3 protein: CASSLSNSGSIAEQFF. CDR3 coding DNA: TGTGCCAGCAGCTTAAGTAATAGCGGGAGCATTGCTGAGCAGTTCTTC.

Only one count was recorded for this clone. The chain is built from TRBV28 and TRBJ2-7, with 13 bases lining up with TRBD2. V trimming: 5 bases; J trimming: 9 bases; junction bases outside the gene matches: 13. The CDR3 is 16 amino acids. From germline, CDR1 is MDHEN and CDR2 SYDVKM. The CDR3 bases are TGTGCCAGCAGTCCTCCTTCGGGGACTAGCGGGAAGGTGCAGTACTTC. Translation: CASSPPSGTSGKVQYF.

The rearrangement uses TRBV29-1 and TRBJ1-2; 9 bases agree with TRBD1. This CDR3 is built from 17 residues. The V gene's germline CDR1 is SQVTM and CDR2 ANQGSEA. The junction had 12 bases not matched to a gene; V was cut back by 1 base and J by 3 bases. The CDR3 spells CSVEGWAGTGKDYGYTF. The CDR3 DNA reads as TGCAGCGTTGAAGGCTGGGCTGGGACAGGGAAGGACTATGGCTACACCTTC.

The rearrangement uses TRBV6-4 and TRBJ1-6; 8 bases are shared with TRBD1. The junction had 9 bases not matched to a gene; V was cut back by 4 bases and J by 7 bases. This CDR3 is 16 amino acids long. Germline CDR1 MRHNA, CDR2 SNTAGT. The CDR3 loop is CASSGLDRVVNSPLHF. The CDR3 DNA follows: TGTGCCAGCAGTGGCCTGGACAGGGTAGTAAATTCACCCCTCCACTTT.

The V call is TRBV12-1, the J call TRBJ2-1; the table's D call, TRBD2, has no DNA check behind it. TRBV12-1 is recorded as a pseudogene. The CDR3 has 18 residues. The CDR3 loop is CASSRRPSGGPLYNEQFF. In DNA form, the CDR3 reads TGTGCCAGCAGCCGTCGGCCTAGCGGGGGGCCTCTGTACAATGAGCAGTTCTTC.

In its sample, this clone was seen a few times. CDR3 in DNA: TGTGCCAGCAGTCCCCTCGGACAGGGAAGGGAGACCCAGTACTTC. Translated, it gives CASSPLGQGRETQYF. V is TRBV28 and J is TRBJ2-5; 8 bases agree with TRBD1. V gave up 5 bases and J gave up 5 bases; unmatched junction bases: 10. Germline assignment: CDR1 MDHEN and CDR2 SYDVKM. The CDR3 extends over 15 amino acids.

This chain links TRBV29-1 with TRBJ1-1, with D hard to call. Germline CDR1 reads SQVTM; CDR2 reads ANQGSEA. V dropped 1 base and J dropped 5 bases, with 8 bases sitting between them. This CDR3 contains 12 residues. The CDR3 DNA reads TGCAGCGTTGAAGGTGATGGGACTGAAGCTTTCTTT. Protein: CSVEGDGTEAFF.

The chain joins TRBV11-2 to TRBJ2-5, with 7 bases lining up with TRBD2. CDR3 length: 15 residues. The germline gives CDR1 SGHAT, CDR2 FQNNGV. V shed 5 bases and J 7 bases; nucleotides not matched to a gene: 13. DNA of the CDR3: TGTGCCAGCAGCCTGGGTGGTTCAGGGAGGGGGACCCAGTACTTC. Translated: CASSLGGSGRGTQYF. Using reference TRBV11-2 and TRBJ2-5 for the parts outside the CDR3, the full variable domain is EAGVAQSPRYKIIEKRQSVAFWCNPISGHATLYWYQQILGQGPKLLIQFQNNGVVDDSQLPKDRFSAERLKGVDSTLKIQPAKLEDSAVYLCASSLGGSGRGTQYFGPGTRLLVL.

This rearrangement joins TRBV2 to TRBJ1-3; a weak D match, TRBD1 (5 bases). Trimming left V 0 bases short and J 0 bases short, with 12 bases between. Germline V gene data show CDR1 as SNHLY and CDR2 as FYNNEI. The CDR3 totals 17 residues. The chain's CDR3 is CASSEAQGSFSGNTIYF. CDR3 bases: TGTGCCAGCAGTGAAGCGCAGGGCAGCTTCTCTGGAAACACCATATATTTT.

The chain recombines TRBV7-6 with TRBJ2-1; 13 bases are a match to TRBD2. Germline V gives CDR1 SGHVS, CDR2 FNYEAQ. J was trimmed by 8 bases and V by 1 base; bases with no gene match: 11. This CDR3 has 18 residues. CDR3 sequence (DNA): TGTGCCAGCAGCTTAGGGGGGACTAGCGGGGTACCTTTGCATGAGCAGTTCTTC. This encodes CASSLGGTSGVPLHEQFF. Based on the CDR3 plus reference TRBV7-6 and TRBJ2-1, the full variable domain is GAGVSQSPRYKVTKRGQDVALRCDPISGHVSLYWYRQALGQGPEFLTYFNYEAQQDKSGLPNDRFSAERPEGSISTLTIQRTEQRDSAMYRCASSLGGTSGVPLHEQFFGPGTRLTVL.

The V and J genes are TRBV29-1 and TRBJ1-5; no clear D gene. The CDR3 length is 9 residues. From germline, CDR1 is SQVTM and CDR2 ANQGSEA. The germline V and J ends were trimmed by 5 bases and 7 bases, with 3 bases remaining between them. The CDR3 coding sequence is TGCAGCGTTAGACAGCCCCAGCATTTT. It translates to CSVRQPQHF.

The chain recombines TRBV10-3 with TRBJ2-7; D gene ambiguous. CDR3 length equals 12 residues. The V and J ends lost 0 bases and 5 bases respectively, with 5 bases between them. Germline CDR1 reads ENHRY; CDR2 reads SYGVKD. The CDR3 loop reads CAISESINEQYF. For the CDR3, the DNA is TGTGCCATCAGTGAGTCGATAAACGAGCAGTACTTC.

The genes are TRBV2 and TRBJ2-7; TRBD2 matches at 10 bases. Germline trimming cut 3 bases from V and 4 bases from J; bases unmatched to any gene: 6. The CDR3 has 15 amino acids. The V gene's germline CDR1 is SNHLY and CDR2 FYNNEI. CDR3 residues: CASSDLLAGSYEQYF. CDR3 sequence (DNA): TGTGCCAGCAGTGATTTACTAGCGGGAAGTTACGAGCAGTACTTC.

The rearrangement links TRBV6-4 to TRBJ1-1; unclear D gene. V lost 7 bases to trimming and J lost 1 base, with 10 bases between them. Germline CDR1 MRHNA, CDR2 SNTAGT. This CDR3 has 13 amino acids. DNA for the CDR3: TGTGCCAGCACCGCTCAACAGAACACTGAAGCTTTCTTT. This translates into CASTAQQNTEAFF.

The chain uses TRBV19 and TRBJ2-2, with D unresolved. V lost 2 bases and J 7 bases, leaving 8 bases between the germline ends. The CDR3 is made up of 13 amino acids. Germline V CDR1 and CDR2: LNHDA, SQIVND (reference sequence). The CDR3 nucleotides are TGTGCCAGTAGTATAAATAGAGGCGGGGAGCTGTTTTTT. Residues: CASSINRGGELFF.

The V call is TRBV5-8, the J call TRBJ2-7, with D perhaps matching TRBD2 (5 bases). CDR1 is SGHTS, CDR2 YDEGEE, per germline. V was clipped by 6 bases and J by 1 base, with 5 bases between them. The CDR3 has 11 amino acids. The CDR3 reads CASKRSYEQYF. The CDR3 nucleotides read TGTGCCAGCAAGCGGTCCTACGAGCAGTACTTC.

This clone showed up just a few times. The rearrangement joins TRBV24-1 to TRBJ2-7; no definite D call. This CDR3 is built from 13 residues. Between the trimmed V and J ends, which lost 4 bases and 1 base, there was a span of 7 bases. Germline CDR1 and CDR2: KGHDR and SFDVKD. DNA of the CDR3: TGTGCCACCAGTGAGGAGAAGTCCTACGAGCAGTACTTC. Its translation is CATSEEKSYEQYF.

V gene TRBV19 combines with J gene TRBJ2-3; D might be TRBD1 (6 bases). The V gene's germline CDR1 is LNHDA and CDR2 SQIVND (reference sequence). V gave up 3 bases and J gave up 4 bases, with 11 bases separating them. This CDR3 region has 14 residues. The CDR3 sequence is CASSIQGLADTQYF. CDR3 in DNA: TGTGCCAGTAGTATCCAGGGGTTGGCAGATACGCAGTATTTT.

The chain couples TRBV6-4 to TRBJ1-6, with TRBD1 identical over 9 bases. The germline V gene has CDR1 MRHNA and CDR2 SNTAGT. The CDR3 has 16 residues. V lost 6 bases to trimming and J lost 7 bases; unmatched junction nucleotides: 10. The DNA for the CDR3 is TGTGCCAGCAGAAGTAAGACCGGACAGGGGAATTCACCCCTCCACTTT. This translates into CASRSKTGQGNSPLHF.

V and J are TRBV19 and TRBJ1-1; no clear D gene. Germline V gene data show CDR1 as LNHDA and CDR2 as SQIVND (reference sequence). This CDR3 contains 14 residues. The V end lost 8 bases, the J end lost 3 bases, and 16 bases lay between the germline ends. The CDR3, as DNA: TGTGCCAGTGATTGGGGAGTTAGGGACACTGAAGCTTTCTTT. Protein: CASDWGVRDTEAFF.

This sequence joins TRBV19 and TRBJ2-1, with 12 nucleotides matching TRBD2. Trimming removed 5 bases from V and 9 bases from J; junction bases left unmatched: 8. CDR1 is LNHDA, CDR2 SQIVND, per germline (reference sequence). CDR3 length: 15 amino acids. Here the CDR3 reads CASSPRLAGVTEQFF. CDR3 bases: TGTGCCAGTAGTCCCCGACTAGCGGGAGTAACTGAGCAGTTCTTC.

The chain recombines TRBV5-1 with TRBJ2-6; no reliable D call. This CDR3 region has 17 residues. Germline V lookup: CDR1 SGHRS, CDR2 YFSETQ. Between the trimmed V and J ends, which lost 1 base and 0 bases, there was a span of 11 bases. The DNA of the CDR3 is TGCGCCAGCAGCTTGCTGACAAAAGGCTCTGGGGCCAACGTCCTGACTTTC. Protein: CASSLLTKGSGANVLTF.